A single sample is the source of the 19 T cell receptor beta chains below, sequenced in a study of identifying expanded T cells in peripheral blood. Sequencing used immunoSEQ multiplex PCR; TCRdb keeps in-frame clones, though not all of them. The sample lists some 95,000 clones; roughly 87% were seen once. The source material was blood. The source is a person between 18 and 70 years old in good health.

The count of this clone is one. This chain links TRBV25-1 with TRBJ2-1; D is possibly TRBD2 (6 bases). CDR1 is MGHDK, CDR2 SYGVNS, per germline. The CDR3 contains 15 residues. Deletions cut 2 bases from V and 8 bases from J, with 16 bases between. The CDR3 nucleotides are TGTGCCAGCAGTGAAAGCGTTCGGGGGTCTGATGAGCAGTTCTTC. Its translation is CASSESVRGSDEQFF.

CDR3 loop: CASSIDHSSQGNYGYTF. For the CDR3, the DNA is TGTGCCAGTAGTATAGATCACTCTTCACAGGGAAACTATGGCTACACCTTC. The rearrangement links TRBV19 to TRBJ1-2; D is perhaps TRBD1 (6 bases). The V gene lost 0 bases and the J gene lost 2 bases, with 16 bases spanning the gap. This CDR3 has 17 amino acids. Germline V gives CDR1 LNHDA, CDR2 SQIVND (reference sequence).

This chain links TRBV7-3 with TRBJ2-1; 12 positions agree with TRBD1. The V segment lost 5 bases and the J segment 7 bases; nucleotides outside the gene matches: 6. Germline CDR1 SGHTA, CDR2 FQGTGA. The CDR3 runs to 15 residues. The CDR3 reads CASSPGDRGRNEQFF. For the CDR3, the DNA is TGTGCCAGCAGCCCAGGGGACAGGGGGCGAAATGAGCAGTTCTTC.

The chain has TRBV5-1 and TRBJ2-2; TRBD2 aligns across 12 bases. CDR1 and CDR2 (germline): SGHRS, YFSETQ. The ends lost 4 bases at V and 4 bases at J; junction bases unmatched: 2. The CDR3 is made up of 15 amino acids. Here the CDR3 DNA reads TGCGCCAGCAGCCCGACTAGCGGGAGCACCGGGGAGCTGTTTTTT. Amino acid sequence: CASSPTSGSTGELFF.

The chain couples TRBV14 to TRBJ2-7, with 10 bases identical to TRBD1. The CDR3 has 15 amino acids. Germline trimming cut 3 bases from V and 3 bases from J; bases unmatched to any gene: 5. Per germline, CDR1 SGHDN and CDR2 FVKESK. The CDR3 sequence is CASSQRDRGFYEQYF. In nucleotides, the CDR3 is TGTGCCAGCAGCCAGCGGGACAGGGGTTTCTACGAGCAGTACTTC.

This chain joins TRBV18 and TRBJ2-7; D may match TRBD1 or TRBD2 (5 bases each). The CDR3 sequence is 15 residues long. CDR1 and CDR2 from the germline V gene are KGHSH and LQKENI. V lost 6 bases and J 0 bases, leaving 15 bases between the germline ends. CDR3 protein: CASSLTGTVSYEQYF. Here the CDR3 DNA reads TGTGCCAGCTCCCTGACGGGGACGGTCTCCTACGAGCAGTACTTC. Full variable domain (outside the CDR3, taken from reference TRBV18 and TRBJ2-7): NAGVMQNPRHLVRRRGQEARLRCSPMKGHSHVYWYRQLPEEGLKFMVYLQKENIIDESGMPKERFSAEFPKEGPSILRIQQVVRGDSAAYFCASSLTGTVSYEQYFGPGTRLTVT.

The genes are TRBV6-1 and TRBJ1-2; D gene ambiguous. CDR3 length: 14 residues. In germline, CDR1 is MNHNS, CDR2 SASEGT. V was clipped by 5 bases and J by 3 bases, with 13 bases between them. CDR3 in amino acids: CASSPEGRYYGYTF. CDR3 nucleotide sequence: TGTGCCAGCAGTCCCGAAGGTCGGTACTATGGCTACACCTTC.

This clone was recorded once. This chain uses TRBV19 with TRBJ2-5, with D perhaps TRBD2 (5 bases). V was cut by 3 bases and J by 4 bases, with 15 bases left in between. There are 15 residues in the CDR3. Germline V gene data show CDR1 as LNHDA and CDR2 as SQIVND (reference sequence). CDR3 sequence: CASSIGQVGRETQYF. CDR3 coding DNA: TGTGCCAGTAGTATTGGTCAGGTGGGGAGAGAGACCCAGTACTTC.

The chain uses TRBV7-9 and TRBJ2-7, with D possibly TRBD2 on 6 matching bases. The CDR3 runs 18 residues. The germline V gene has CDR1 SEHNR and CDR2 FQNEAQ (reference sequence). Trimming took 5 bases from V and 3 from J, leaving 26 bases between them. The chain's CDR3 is CASSPPRGNRDFLYEQYF. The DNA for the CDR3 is TGTGCCAGCAGCCCACCCCGCGGGAACCGGGACTTCCTCTACGAGCAGTACTTC.

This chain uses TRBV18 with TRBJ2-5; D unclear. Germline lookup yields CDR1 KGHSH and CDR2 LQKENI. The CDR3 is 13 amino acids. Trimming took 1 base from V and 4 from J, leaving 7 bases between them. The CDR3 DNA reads TGTGCCAGCTCACCACGGTATGGAGAGACCCAGTACTTC. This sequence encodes CASSPRYGETQYF.

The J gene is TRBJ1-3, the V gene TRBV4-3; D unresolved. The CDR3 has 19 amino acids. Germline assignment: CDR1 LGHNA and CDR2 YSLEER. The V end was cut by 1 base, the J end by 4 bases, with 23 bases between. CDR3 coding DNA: TGCGCCAGCAGCCAAGTCCTGGCCAGGCAAGGCCTGGGAGGAAACACCATATATTTT. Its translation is CASSQVLARQGLGGNTIYF.

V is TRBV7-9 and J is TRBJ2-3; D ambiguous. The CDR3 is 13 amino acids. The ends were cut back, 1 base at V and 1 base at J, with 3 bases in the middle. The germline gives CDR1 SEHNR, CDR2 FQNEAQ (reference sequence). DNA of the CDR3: TGTGCCAGCAGCTTAGTCGGCACAGATACGCAGTATTTT. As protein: CASSLVGTDTQYF.

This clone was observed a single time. The DNA of the CDR3 is TGTGCCAGCAGTTATACGGGGGGCGGTCAGCCCCAGCATTTT. Protein sequence: CASSYTGGGQPQHF. The chain joins TRBV6-6 to TRBJ1-5, with D tentatively TRBD1 (6 bases). The CDR3 covers 14 residues. Germline lookup yields CDR1 MNHNY and CDR2 SVGAGI (reference sequence). Trimming left V 3 bases short and J 6 bases short, with 12 bases between.

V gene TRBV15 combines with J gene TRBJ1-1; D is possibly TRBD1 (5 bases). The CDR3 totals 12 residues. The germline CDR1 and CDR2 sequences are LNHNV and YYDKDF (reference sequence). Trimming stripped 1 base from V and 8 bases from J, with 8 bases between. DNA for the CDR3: TGTGCCACCAGCAGAGTTGAGGGGGAAGCTTTCTTT. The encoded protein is CATSRVEGEAFF.

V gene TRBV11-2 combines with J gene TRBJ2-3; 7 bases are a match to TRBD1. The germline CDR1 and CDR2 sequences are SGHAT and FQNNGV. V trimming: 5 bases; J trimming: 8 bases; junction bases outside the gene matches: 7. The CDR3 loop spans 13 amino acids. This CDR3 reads CASSRTGVATQYF. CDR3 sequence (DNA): TGTGCCAGCAGCCGCACAGGGGTAGCTACGCAGTATTTT.

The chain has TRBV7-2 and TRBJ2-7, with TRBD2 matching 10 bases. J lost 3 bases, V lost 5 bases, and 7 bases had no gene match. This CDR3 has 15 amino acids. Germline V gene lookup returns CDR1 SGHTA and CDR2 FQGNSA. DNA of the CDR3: TGTGCCAGCAGCATCACTAGCGGGAATCGCTACGAGCAGTACTTC. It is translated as CASSITSGNRYEQYF.

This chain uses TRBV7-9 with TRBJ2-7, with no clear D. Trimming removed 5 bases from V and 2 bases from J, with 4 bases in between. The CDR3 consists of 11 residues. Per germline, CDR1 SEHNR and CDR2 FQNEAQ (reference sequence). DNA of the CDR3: TGTGCCAGCAGCACACCCTACGAGCAGTACTTC. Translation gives CASSTPYEQYF.

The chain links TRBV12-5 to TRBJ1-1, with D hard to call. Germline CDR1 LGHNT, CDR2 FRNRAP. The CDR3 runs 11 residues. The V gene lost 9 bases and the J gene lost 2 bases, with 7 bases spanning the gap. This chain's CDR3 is CASSINTEAFF. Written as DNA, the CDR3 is TGTGCTAGCAGTATTAACACTGAAGCTTTCTTT.

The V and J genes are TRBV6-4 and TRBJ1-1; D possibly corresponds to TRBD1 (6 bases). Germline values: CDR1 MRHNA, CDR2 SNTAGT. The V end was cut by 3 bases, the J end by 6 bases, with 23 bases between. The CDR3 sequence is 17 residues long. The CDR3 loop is CASSEDGTPFSWAEAFF. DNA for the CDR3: TGTGCCAGCAGTGAGGACGGGACACCCTTTTCTTGGGCTGAAGCTTTCTTT.